This T cell receptor (beta chain) was captured in a study of blood T cells in healthy people across ages. The CDR3 spans 14 residues. Trimming shortened V by 6 bases and J by 3 bases, and 14 bases separated the two germline ends. CDR1 and CDR2 from the germline V gene are MNHEY and SVGEGT. The use of a sample-barcoded 5' primer and a J-beta primer mix characterized a second PCR of roughly 6 to 11 cycles. TCRdb reanalysed the 5' RACE reads using MiXCR and keeps one entry per CDR3 protein. Here the sample spans 1.5 million to 2 million distinct CDR3 sequences, approximately 39% being singletons. This clonotype was detected only a few times.

V is TRBV6-2 or TRBV6-3 and J is TRBJ1-2; the D gene is possibly TRBD1 (5 bases). Sequenced: blood. This clonotype originated in a human donor in good health. The CDR3 nucleotides read TGTGCCAGCAGCTTATCAGGGAGCTACTATGGCTACACCTTC. Translation: CASSLSGSYYGYTF.